This T cell receptor beta chain was captured by sequencing in a study of shared clonotypes between healthy human individuals. This CDR3 contains 16 residues. V dropped 4 bases and J dropped 6 bases, with 16 bases sitting between them. Germline-derived CDR1 and CDR2 are ENHRY and SYGVKD. Naive CD8 cells lacked CD45RO and underwent positive selection for CCR7, leaving out terminally differentiated effector memory CD45RA+ cells. Libraries were prepared by immunoSEQ multiplex PCR; TCRdb keeps only in-frame clonotypes and omits some of them. The profile shows over 2,000,000 clones, around 95% of them singletons.

The V call is TRBV10-3, the J call TRBJ1-6; D unclear. The sample taken for sequencing was naive CD8+ T cells from PBMCs. This TCR derives from a man younger than 30 in good health. Some clones in this sample may be carry-over from other donors' samples. This CDR3 reads CAISVGRYTVNSPLHF. As DNA, the CDR3 is TGTGCCATCAGTGTTGGCAGGTACACGGTTAATTCACCCCTCCACTTT.